This T cell receptor beta chain is drawn from a study of T cells in Graves' hyperthyroidism and ophthalmopathy. Study findings and constraints: Separation of ophthalmopathy from stable hyperthyroidism was achieved by a 13 V-J model. Most expanded thyroid clonotypes above 0.001 recurred in blood.

What was amplified from RNA transcripts were TCR beta CDR3 regions. TCR CDR3 underwent first-round RT-PCR with the HTBI primer set. TCRdb reprocessed the multiplex PCR reads with MiXCR, giving one entry per CDR3 protein. In the table there are a few hundred thousand distinct CDR3 sequences, roughly an eighth of which are singletons. Used for diagnoses were clinical symptoms, serum thyroxine and TRAb, thyroid ultrasound and orbital computed tomography. The PBMCs studied were ones that came from about 10 ml fresh peripheral blood. The germline V and J ends were trimmed by 5 bases and 7 bases, with 23 bases remaining between them. Per germline, CDR1 SGHTA and CDR2 FQGNSA. The CDR3 has 17 amino acids. Points on this clonotype: The antigen is not known.

The sequence was collected from a woman between 40 and 55 years old with Graves' ophthalmopathy. The V and J genes are TRBV7-2 and TRBJ2-2; D possibly matches TRBD1 or TRBD2 (7 bases each). Specimen: blood. The CDR3: CASSPRGPGRGGGELFF. CDR3 DNA sequence: TGTGCCAGCAGCCCGAGGGGTCCGGGCAGGGGGGGCGGGGAGCTGTTTTTT.